One and the same sample provided the 6 T cell receptor beta chains below, sequenced in a study of spatial heterogeneity in lung cancer. MiXCR was run by TCRdb on the 5' RACE reads, yielding one entry per CDR3 protein. The repertoire holds around 75,000 distinct CDR3 sequences, with 10% to 15% as singletons. Time point: sample taken at primary tumor resection. Unsorted whole RNA from tumor, nontumor lung or frozen PBMC underwent sequencing. This sample comprised PBMCs, obtained at surgery. Receptors were obtained from a male donor with early-stage non-small cell lung cancer.

This clonotype was seen many times. The CDR3 here is CASSLSSGANVLTF. CDR3 sequence (DNA): TGTGCCAGCAGCCTTTCCTCAGGGGCCAACGTCCTGACTTTC. V and J are TRBV7-3 and TRBJ2-6; D unresolved. The CDR3 spans 14 residues. V lost 5 bases to trimming and J lost 4 bases, with 9 bases between them. Germline assignment: CDR1 SGHTA and CDR2 FQGTGA.

In its sample, this clonotype was seen many times. V usage is TRBV10-3 and J usage is TRBJ2-1, with TRBD2 identical over 7 bases. From germline, CDR1 is ENHRY and CDR2 SYGVKD. V was pared by 1 base and J by 9 bases, with 9 bases of the junction left unmatched. The CDR3 extends over 15 amino acids. This CDR3 is CAISEFQAGEAEQFF. The CDR3 nucleotides read TGTGCCATCAGTGAGTTTCAGGCGGGAGAGGCTGAGCAGTTCTTC.

The V call is TRBV20-1, the J call TRBJ1-2; D remains unclear. The CDR3 has 13 amino acids. Trimming took 1 base from V and 7 from J, leaving 13 bases between them. In germline, CDR1 is DFQATT, CDR2 SNEGSKA (reference sequence). The CDR3 nucleotides read TGCAGTGCTAGAGGACGTAAACCGTCTGGCTACACCTTC. Protein: CSARGRKPSGYTF.

The V and J genes are TRBV6-1 and TRBJ2-6; D call uncertain. This CDR3 is 14 amino acids long. Looked up from germline, CDR1 is MNHNS and CDR2 is SASEGT. V was shortened by 7 bases and J by 0 bases, with 7 bases between the two germline ends. DNA for the CDR3: TGTGCCAGCACCAGTGTCTCTGGGGCCAACGTCCTGACTTTC. Its translation: CASTSVSGANVLTF.

On this clonotype: Possible read error: a much larger clone is one base away. The gene calls are TRBV4-2 and TRBJ2-7; D might be TRBD1 (5 bases). Germline CDR1 and CDR2: LGHNA and YNFKEQ. The CDR3 has 12 residues. The CDR3 DNA follows: TGTGTCAGCAGCCATCCGCAGGGATGGCAGTACTTC. Translation gives CVSSHPQGWQYF.

The table lists this clonotype with many counts. J is TRBJ2-3 and V is TRBV11-2; the match to TRBD2 covers 10 bases. This CDR3 has 16 amino acids. Germline CDR1 SGHAT, CDR2 FQNNGV. Unmatched junction bases numbered 6, after V lost 4 bases and J lost 2 bases. The DNA of the CDR3 is TGTGCCAGCAGCTCCCGGACTAGCGGATTCACAGATACGCAGTATTTT. This encodes CASSSRTSGFTDTQYF.